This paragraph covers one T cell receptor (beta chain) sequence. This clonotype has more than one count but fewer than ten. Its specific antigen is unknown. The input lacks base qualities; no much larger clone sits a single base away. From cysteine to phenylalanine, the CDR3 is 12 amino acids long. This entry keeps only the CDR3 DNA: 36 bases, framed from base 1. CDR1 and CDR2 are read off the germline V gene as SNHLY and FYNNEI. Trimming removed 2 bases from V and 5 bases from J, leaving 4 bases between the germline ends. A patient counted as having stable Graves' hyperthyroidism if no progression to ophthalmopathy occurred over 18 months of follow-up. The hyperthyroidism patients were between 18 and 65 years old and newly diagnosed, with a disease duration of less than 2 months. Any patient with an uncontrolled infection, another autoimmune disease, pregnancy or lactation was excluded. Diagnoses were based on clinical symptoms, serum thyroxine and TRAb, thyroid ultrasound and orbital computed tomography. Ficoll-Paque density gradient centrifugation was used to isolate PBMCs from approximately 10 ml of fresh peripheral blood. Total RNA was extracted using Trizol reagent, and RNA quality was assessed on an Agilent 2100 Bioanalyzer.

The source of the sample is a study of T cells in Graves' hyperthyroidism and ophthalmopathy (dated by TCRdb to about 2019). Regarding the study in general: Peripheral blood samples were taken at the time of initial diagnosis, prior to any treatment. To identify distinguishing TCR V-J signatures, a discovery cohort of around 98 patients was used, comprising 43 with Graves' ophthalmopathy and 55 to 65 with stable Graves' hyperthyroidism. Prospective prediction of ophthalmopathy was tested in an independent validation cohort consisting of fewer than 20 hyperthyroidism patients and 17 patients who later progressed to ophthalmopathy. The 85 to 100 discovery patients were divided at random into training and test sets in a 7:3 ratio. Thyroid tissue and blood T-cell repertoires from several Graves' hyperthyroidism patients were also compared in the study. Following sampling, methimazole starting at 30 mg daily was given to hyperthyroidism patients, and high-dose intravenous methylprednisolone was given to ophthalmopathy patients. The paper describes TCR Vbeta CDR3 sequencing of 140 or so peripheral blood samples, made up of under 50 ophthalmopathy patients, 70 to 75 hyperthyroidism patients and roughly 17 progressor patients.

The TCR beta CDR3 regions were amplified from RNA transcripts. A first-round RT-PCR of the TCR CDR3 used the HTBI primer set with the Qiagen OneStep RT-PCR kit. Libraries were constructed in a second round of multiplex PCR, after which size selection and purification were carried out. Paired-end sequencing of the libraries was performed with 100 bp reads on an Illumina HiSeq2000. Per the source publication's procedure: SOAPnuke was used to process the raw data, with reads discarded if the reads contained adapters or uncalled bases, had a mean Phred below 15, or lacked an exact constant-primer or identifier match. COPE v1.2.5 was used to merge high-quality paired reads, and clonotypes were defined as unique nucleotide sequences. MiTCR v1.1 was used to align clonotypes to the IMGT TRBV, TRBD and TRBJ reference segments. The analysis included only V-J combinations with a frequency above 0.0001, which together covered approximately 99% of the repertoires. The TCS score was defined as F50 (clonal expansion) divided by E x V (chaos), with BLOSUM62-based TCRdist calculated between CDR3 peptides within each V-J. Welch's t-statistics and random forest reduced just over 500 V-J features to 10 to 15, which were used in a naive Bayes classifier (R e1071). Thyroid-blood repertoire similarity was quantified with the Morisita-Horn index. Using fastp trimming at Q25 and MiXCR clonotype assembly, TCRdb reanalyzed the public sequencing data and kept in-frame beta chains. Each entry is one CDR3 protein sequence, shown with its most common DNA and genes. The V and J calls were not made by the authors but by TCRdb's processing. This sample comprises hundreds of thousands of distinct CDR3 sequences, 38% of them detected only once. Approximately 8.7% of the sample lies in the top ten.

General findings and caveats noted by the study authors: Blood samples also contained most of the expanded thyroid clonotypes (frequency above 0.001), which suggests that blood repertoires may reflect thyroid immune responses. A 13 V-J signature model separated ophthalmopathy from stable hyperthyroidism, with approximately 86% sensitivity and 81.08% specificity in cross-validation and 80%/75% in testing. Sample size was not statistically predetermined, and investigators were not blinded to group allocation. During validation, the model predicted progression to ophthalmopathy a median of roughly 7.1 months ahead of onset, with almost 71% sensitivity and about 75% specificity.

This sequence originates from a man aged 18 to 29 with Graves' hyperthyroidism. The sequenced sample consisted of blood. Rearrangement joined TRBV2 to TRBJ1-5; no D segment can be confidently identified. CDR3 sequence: CASSELDQPQHF. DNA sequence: TGTGCCAGCAGTGAATTGGATCAGCCCCAGCATTTT.